This T cell receptor beta chain derives from a study of T cell changes during pregnancy in multiple sclerosis. Some clones are missing from TCRdb's copy, which holds only in-frame ones; the method was immunoSEQ multiplex PCR. The sample comprises over 55,000 clones, roughly 90% of which are singletons, and 8% to 10% rests with the top ten. V shed 6 bases and J 6 bases; nucleotides not matched to a gene: 11. The length of the CDR3 is 15 residues. CDR1 and CDR2 (germline): MNHEY, SMNVEV (reference sequence). V is TRBV27 and J is TRBJ1-3, with 7 positions matching TRBD1. Specimen: peripheral blood, collected after pregnancy. The receptor was derived from a female donor in good health, enrolled as a control in a pregnancy study. Written as DNA, the CDR3 is TGTGCCAGCAGCTCGAGAGGGGGCTCCCAAAACACCATATATTTT. Protein product: CASSSRGGSQNTIYF.